This T cell receptor (beta chain) was obtained from a study of early T cells in non-severe SARS-CoV-2 infection. On the study more broadly: RNA in bulk from unsorted whole blood was sequenced, and chains were unpaired.

Trimming removed 0 bases at V and 5 bases at J, with 13 bases between. CDR1 and CDR2 from the germline V gene are SGHTA and FQGNSA. This CDR3 spans 15 amino acids. The protocol attached unique molecular identifiers to individual cDNA molecules. TCRdb used MiXCR to reprocess the 5' RACE reads, holding one entry per CDR3 protein. Of around 47,000 distinct CDR3 sequences listed, approximately 10% are singletons. The clonotype was recovered from an adult who was a healthcare worker with PCR-confirmed SARS-CoV-2 infection or an uninfected control (not recorded which). The specimen sequenced was whole blood. The chain carries TRBV7-2 and TRBJ2-5, with D tentatively TRBD2 (7 bases). CDR3 in DNA: TGTGCCAGCAGCTTAGCGGGGGGGCGTATGGAGACCCAGTACTTC. Amino acid sequence: CASSLAGGRMETQYF.